Shown below are 19 T cell receptor beta chains from a single sample sequenced in a study of blood T cells in healthy people across ages. Primers used in a second PCR of roughly 6 to 11 cycles were a sample-barcoded 5' primer and a J-beta primer mix. TCRdb processed the 5' RACE reads anew with MiXCR; each CDR3 protein has one entry. The profile shows some 1.6 million distinct CDR3 sequences, roughly 30% of them singletons. Sequencing was done on a sample of blood. Receptors originate from a woman aged 25 to 39 in good health.

The chain employs TRBV5-1 and TRBJ2-7; 10 nucleotides agree with TRBD2. The trim removed 0 bases at V and 7 bases at J, leaving 10 bases unmatched. The CDR3 sequence is 16 residues long. Germline V CDR1 and CDR2: SGHRS, YFSETQ. In DNA form, the CDR3 reads TGCGCCAGCAGCTTGGCTCCCAGCGGGGGGGCCCGGGAGCAGTACTTC. Encoded protein: CASSLAPSGGAREQYF.

The chain has TRBV30 and TRBJ1-1; no clear D. V was pared by 0 bases and J by 1 base, with 9 bases between. The CDR3 sequence is 14 residues long. The germline gives CDR1 GTSNPN, CDR2 SVGIG (reference sequence). The CDR3 loop is CAWSVKVSNTEAFF. The CDR3 DNA follows: TGTGCCTGGAGTGTAAAGGTATCGAACACTGAAGCTTTCTTT.

This clonotype was counted only a few times. The genes are TRBV7-3 and TRBJ2-7; a possible D gene is TRBD1 (6 bases). The V end lost 5 bases, the J end lost 2 bases, and 19 bases lay between the germline ends. Germline CDR1 reads SGHTA; CDR2 reads FQGTGA. This CDR3 is 16 amino acids long. The CDR3 sequence: CASSPAGTLGPYEQYF. CDR3 DNA: TGTGCCAGCAGCCCGGCCGGGACATTGGGACCCTACGAGCAGTACTTC.

CDR3 DNA sequence: TGTGCCTGGAGCGCTAACGACCTACCGTACAATGAGCAGTTCTTC. This sequence encodes CAWSANDLPYNEQFF. The chain joins TRBV30 to TRBJ2-1, with D hard to call. Trimming took 3 bases from V and 4 from J, leaving 16 bases between them. The length of the CDR3 is 15 residues. Germline V gene data show CDR1 as GTSNPN and CDR2 as SVGIG (reference sequence).

Concerning this clonotype: It may be a read error: a sequence one base away is much more abundant. The V call is TRBV5-1, the J call TRBJ2-7; D is possibly TRBD1 or TRBD2 (5 bases each). The CDR3 has 15 amino acids. With 4 bases removed from V and 3 bases from J, the gap between germline ends came to 17 bases. Germline lookup yields CDR1 SGHRS and CDR2 YFSETQ. DNA of the CDR3: TGCGCCAGCAGCGTGGATCCGGGGCAAAACTACGAGCAGTACTTC. Its translation is CASSVDPGQNYEQYF.

The chain links TRBV5-1 to TRBJ1-2; TRBD1 matches 8 bases. Germline CDR1 SGHRS, CDR2 YFSETQ. Germline trimming cut 3 bases from V and 4 bases from J; bases unmatched to any gene: 17. The CDR3 length is 18 residues. The CDR3 loop is CASSWNRGRPRAPYGYTF. CDR3 bases: TGCGCCAGCAGCTGGAACAGGGGGAGACCGCGAGCTCCCTATGGCTACACCTTC. Full variable domain (missing parts from reference TRBV5-1 and TRBJ1-2): KAGVTQTPRYLIKTRGQQVTLSCSPISGHRSVSWYQQTPGQGLQFLFEYFSETQRNKGNFPGRFSGRQFSNSRSEMNVSTLELGDSALYLCASSWNRGRPRAPYGYTFGSGTRLTVV.

This chain links TRBV6-2 or TRBV6-3 with TRBJ1-4, with TRBD1 as a possible D gene (6 bases). Germline lookup yields CDR1 MNHEY and CDR2 SVGEGT. V gave up 2 bases and J gave up 0 bases, with 10 bases separating them. The CDR3 is 16 residues long. In DNA, the CDR3 is TGTGCCAGCAGTTACATGGCAGGGGCAACTAATGAAAAACTGTTTTTT. It translates to CASSYMAGATNEKLFF.

This rearrangement joins TRBV28 to TRBJ1-1; D might be TRBD1 (6 bases). The CDR3 spans 16 residues. V gave up 6 bases and J gave up 1 base, with 18 bases separating them. Germline lookup yields CDR1 MDHEN and CDR2 SYDVKM. CDR3 residues: CASRTYGQLPNTEAFF. The CDR3 bases are TGTGCCAGCAGAACCTATGGACAGTTACCGAACACTGAAGCTTTCTTT.

The chain links TRBV5-1 to TRBJ1-2; D is uncertain. Germline values: CDR1 SGHRS, CDR2 YFSETQ. The CDR3 covers 13 residues. V dropped 3 bases and J dropped 3 bases, with 9 bases sitting between them. The CDR3 nucleotides read TGCGCCAGCAGCTACTCGGAATACTATGGCTACACCTTC. Its translation is CASSYSEYYGYTF.

This clonotype has ten or more counts. The chain uses TRBV12-3 or TRBV12-4 and TRBJ2-1, with 8 bases matching TRBD2. This CDR3 has 15 residues. V shed 5 bases and J 8 bases; nucleotides not matched to a gene: 11. DNA for the CDR3: TGTGCCAGCAGTGCCCAGGGACTAGTTCAGCATGAGCAGTTCTTC. This sequence encodes CASSAQGLVQHEQFF.

This clonotype was recorded many times. This rearrangement joins TRBV20-1 to TRBJ1-1, with D unresolved. The CDR3 covers 12 residues. Between the trimmed V and J ends, which lost 5 bases and 10 bases, there was a span of 17 bases. Germline V gene lookup returns CDR1 DFQATT and CDR2 SNEGSKA (reference sequence). In DNA, the CDR3 is TGCAGTGCTTCCCTAAAGGGTCTCGCAGCTTTCTTT. Translated, it gives CSASLKGLAAFF.

The J gene is TRBJ2-7, the V gene TRBV28, with 8 bases matching TRBD2. V trimming: 5 bases; J trimming: 4 bases; junction bases outside the gene matches: 13. The CDR3 runs to 16 residues. The germline gives CDR1 MDHEN, CDR2 SYDVKM. The CDR3 reads CASSGGREEVWYEQYF. CDR3 in DNA: TGTGCCAGCAGTGGAGGGCGGGAGGAGGTGTGGTACGAGCAGTACTTC.

To note about this clonotype: A much larger clone differs by one base, so this may be a read error. J is TRBJ2-2 and V is TRBV25-1; 9 positions match TRBD1. Germline V CDR1 and CDR2: MGHDK, SYGVNS. The CDR3 is 15 amino acids. V lost 6 bases to trimming and J lost 4 bases; unmatched junction nucleotides: 6. The CDR3 reads CASSHGTGRTGELFF. The DNA for the CDR3 is TGTGCCAGCAGCCACGGGACAGGGCGCACCGGGGAGCTGTTTTTT.

The table lists this clonotype with a few counts. The genes are TRBV6-1 and TRBJ2-3; D gene uncertain. This CDR3 comprises 13 residues. Germline values: CDR1 MNHNS, CDR2 SASEGT. V was clipped by 7 bases and J by 2 bases, with 10 bases between them. The CDR3 bases are TGTGCCAGCAATAAATTCTTCACAGATACGCAGTATTTT. Translating gives CASNKFFTDTQYF.

A few counts support this clonotype. The chain combines TRBV28 with TRBJ1-1; D is undetermined. Trimming shortened V by 5 bases and J by 4 bases, and 11 bases separated the two germline ends. The length of the CDR3 is 13 residues. Looked up from germline, CDR1 is MDHEN and CDR2 is SYDVKM. The CDR3 here is CASSLVESTEAFF. The CDR3 DNA reads as TGTGCCAGCAGTCTGGTGGAGAGCACTGAAGCTTTCTTT.

V is TRBV6-1 and J is TRBJ2-3; 8 positions agree with TRBD1. The V segment lost 10 bases and the J segment 5 bases; nucleotides outside the gene matches: 5. CDR3 size: 12 residues. The V gene's germline CDR1 is MNHNS and CDR2 SASEGT. For the CDR3, the DNA is TGTGCCACCAGACAGGGGAAAGATACGCAGTATTTT. It yields the protein CATRQGKDTQYF.

The chain has TRBV27 and TRBJ2-7; D is undetermined. Trimming removed 0 bases from V and 2 bases from J, with 11 bases in between. The CDR3 loop spans 15 amino acids. CDR1 and CDR2 from the germline V gene are MNHEY and SMNVEV (reference sequence). CDR3 sequence reads: CASSLSGSYTYEQYF. CDR3 DNA sequence: TGTGCCAGCAGTTTATCAGGGTCTTATACCTACGAGCAGTACTTC.

The rearrangement joins TRBV20-1 to TRBJ2-3, with TRBD2 matching 12 bases. V was clipped by 6 bases and J by 2 bases; unmatched bases: 9. This CDR3 region has 16 residues. Germline assignment: CDR1 DFQATT and CDR2 SNEGSKA (reference sequence). The DNA for the CDR3 is TGCAGTGCGGGAAAGAGGACTAGCGGGATCACAGATACGCAGTATTTT. Translating gives CSAGKRTSGITDTQYF.

The chain links TRBV30 to TRBJ2-7; D not certain. The germline gives CDR1 GTSNPN, CDR2 SVGIG (reference sequence). This CDR3 has 12 amino acids. V was trimmed by 1 base and J by 4 bases, leaving 8 bases between them. CDR3 loop: CAWSALLYEQYF. CDR3 nucleotide sequence: TGTGCCTGGAGTGCCTTATTGTACGAGCAGTACTTC.